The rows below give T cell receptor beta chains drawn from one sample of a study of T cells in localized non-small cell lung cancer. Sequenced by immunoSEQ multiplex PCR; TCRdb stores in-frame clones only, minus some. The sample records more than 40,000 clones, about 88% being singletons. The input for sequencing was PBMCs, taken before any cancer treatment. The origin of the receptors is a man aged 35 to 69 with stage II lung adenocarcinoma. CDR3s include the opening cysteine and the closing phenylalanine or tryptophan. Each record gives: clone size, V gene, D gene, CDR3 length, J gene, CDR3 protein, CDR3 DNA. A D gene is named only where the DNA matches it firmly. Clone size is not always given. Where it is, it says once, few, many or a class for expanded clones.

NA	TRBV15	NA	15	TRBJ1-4	CATSRETAGSEKLFF	TGTGCCACCAGCAGAGAGACAGCAGGGTCTGAAAAACTGTTTTTT
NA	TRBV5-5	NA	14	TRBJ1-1	CASSPGGENTEAFF	TGTGCCAGCAGCCCCGGAGGGGAGAACACTGAAGCTTTCTTT
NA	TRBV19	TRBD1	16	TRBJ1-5	CASSIVGTGSHQPQHF	TGTGCCAGTAGTATAGTTGGGACAGGGAGCCATCAGCCCCAGCATTTT
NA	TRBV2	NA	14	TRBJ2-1	CASSFPSGDNEQFF	TGTGCCAGCAGCTTCCCATCAGGGGACAATGAGCAGTTCTTC
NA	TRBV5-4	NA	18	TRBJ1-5	CASSFSAGRYDSNQPQHF	TGTGCCAGCAGCTTTTCTGCAGGGCGTTATGATAGCAATCAGCCCCAGCATTTT
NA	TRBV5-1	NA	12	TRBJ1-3	CASSLGHGTIYF	TGCGCCAGCAGCTTGGGTCATGGCACCATATATTTT
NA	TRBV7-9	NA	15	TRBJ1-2	CASSLGSGEYFGYTF	TGTGCCAGCAGCTTAGGATCAGGGGAATATTTCGGCTACACCTTC
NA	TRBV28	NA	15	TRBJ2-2	CASSLSGANTGELFF	TGTGCCAGCAGTTTATCGGGGGCGAACACCGGGGAGCTGTTTTTT
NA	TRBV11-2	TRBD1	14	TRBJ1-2	CASSLAGGESGYTF	TGTGCCAGCAGCTTAGCAGGGGGCGAAAGTGGCTACACCTTC
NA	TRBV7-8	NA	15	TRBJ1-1	CASSLSSTADFEAFF	TGTGCCAGCAGCTTAAGCTCGACTGCTGACTTTGAAGCTTTCTTT
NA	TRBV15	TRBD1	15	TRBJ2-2	CATSRDRGNTGELFF	TGTGCCACCAGCAGGGACAGGGGGAACACCGGGGAGCTGTTTTTT
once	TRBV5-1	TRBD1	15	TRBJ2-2	CASSVGQFNTGELFF	TGCGCCAGCAGCGTGGGACAGTTCAACACCGGGGAGCTGTTTTTT
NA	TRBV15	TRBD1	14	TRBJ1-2	CATSPTGVKSGYTF	TGTGCCACCAGCCCGACAGGGGTAAAGTCTGGCTACACCTTC
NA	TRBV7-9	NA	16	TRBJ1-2	CASSFKGTSPHYGYTF	TGTGCCAGCAGCTTCAAGGGCACGAGTCCACACTATGGCTACACCTTC
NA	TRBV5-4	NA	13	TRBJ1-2	CASSSRDEYGYTF	TGTGCCAGCAGCTCTCGGGACGAGTATGGCTACACCTTC
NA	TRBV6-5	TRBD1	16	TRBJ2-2	CASSYLWTGGTGELFF	TGTGCCAGCAGTTACTTATGGACAGGAGGCACCGGGGAGCTGTTTTTT
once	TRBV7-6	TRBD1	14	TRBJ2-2	CASSPLTGTGELFF	TGTGCCAGCAGCCCCCTGACAGGGACCGGGGAGCTGTTTTTT
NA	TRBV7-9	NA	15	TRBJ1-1	CASSAFQQSNTEAFF	TGTGCCAGCAGCGCGTTTCAGCAGTCGAACACTGAAGCTTTCTTT
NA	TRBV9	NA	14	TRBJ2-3	CASSVGTGTDTQYF	TGTGCCAGCAGCGTAGGAACAGGGACAGATACGCAGTATTTT
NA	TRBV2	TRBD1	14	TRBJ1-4	CASTEQGPGEKLFF	TGTGCCAGCACCGAACAGGGGCCCGGGGAAAAACTGTTTTTT
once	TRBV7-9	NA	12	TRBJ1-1	CASSFIRVEAFF	TGTGCCAGCAGCTTTATTCGGGTTGAAGCTTTCTTT
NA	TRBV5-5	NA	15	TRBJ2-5	CASSLGPGAQETQYF	TGTGCCAGCAGCTTGGGGCCAGGAGCCCAAGAGACCCAGTACTTC